The subject of this entry is one T cell receptor (beta chain). What it recognizes is unknown. Germline V gene sequence: CDR1 SEHNR, CDR2 FQNEAQ (reference sequence). The V segment lost 1 base and the J segment 1 base; nucleotides outside the gene matches: 2. The CDR3 extends over 15 amino acids. This entry belongs to a study of T cell repertoires in cytomegalovirus infection. Study details: CMV epitopes in the study were HLA-C-restricted (recently identified) and HLA-B-restricted (well studied). Indications came from public TCR beta signatures; they pointed to CMV infection and to a matching HLA type.

Using its own MiXCR run on the reads, TCRdb lists one record per CDR3 protein. The repertoire holds a few hundred thousand distinct CDR3 sequences, with about 40% as singletons. Study observations and caveats: CMV-specific TCR beta clonotypes restricted by HLA-C were the ones dominating the ex vivo response.

This clonotype was sampled from a human donor in good health (CMV status not recorded). Some clones in this sample may be carry-over from other donors' samples. The starting material was cultured PBMCs, obtained from culture after CMV antigen stimulation. This chain joins TRBV7-9 and TRBJ2-5; 8 bases agree with TRBD2. As DNA, the CDR3 is TGTGCCAGCAGCTTAGGCGGGACTAGCCAAGAGACCCAGTACTTC. Protein: CASSLGGTSQETQYF.